A selection of T cell receptor beta chains follows, all from one sample in a study of a mutant IDH1 vaccine in newly diagnosed glioma. Assay: immunoSEQ multiplex PCR; the TCRdb copy retains only in-frame clones and omits some. This table has about 58,000 clones, 80% to 90% appearing once. No antigens are known for them. This specimen was PBMCs, taken from a glioma patient whose treatment included an IDH1 peptide vaccine. These receptors were obtained from a woman aged 45-65 years with glioma. CDR3s include the opening cysteine and the closing phenylalanine or tryptophan. The D gene is left open where the match is weak. Clone size is not always given. Where it is, it says once, few, many or a class for expanded clones.

v_gene: TRBV6-5
abundance: .
d_gene: .
len: 14
j_gene: TRBJ2-5
CDR3nt: TGTGCCAGCAGTTCCTCAGGGATGGGAGAGACCCAGTACTTC
CDR3aa: CASSSSGMGETQYF

v_gene: TRBV4-3
abundance: .
d_gene: .
len: 15
j_gene: TRBJ2-5
CDR3nt: TGCGCCAGCAGCCAAGATGCGAGGGTACAAGAGACCCAGTACTTC
CDR3aa: CASSQDARVQETQYF

v_gene: TRBV25-1
abundance: .
d_gene: TRBD2
len: 13
j_gene: TRBJ2-7
CDR3nt: TGTGCCAGCAGTCGGGGGGGCTCCTACGAGCAGTACTTC
CDR3aa: CASSRGGSYEQYF

v_gene: TRBV13
abundance: once
d_gene: TRBD2
len: 16
j_gene: TRBJ2-1
CDR3nt: TGTGCCAGCAGCCGTCCCGGACTGCGGGGGAGACGAGAGCAGTTCTTC
CDR3aa: CASSRPGLRGRREQFF

v_gene: TRBV18
abundance: .
d_gene: TRBD1
len: 16
j_gene: TRBJ1-5
CDR3nt: TGTGCCAGCTCACACTCGGACAGGGCTAGCAATCAGCCCCAGCATTTT
CDR3aa: CASSHSDRASNQPQHF

v_gene: TRBV27
abundance: .
d_gene: TRBD1
len: 15
j_gene: TRBJ1-6
CDR3nt: TGTGCCAGCAGTTCCCCGGACAGGGAGGTTATGGCCCTCCACTTT
CDR3aa: CASSSPDREVMALHF

v_gene: TRBV5-1
abundance: .
d_gene: .
len: 14
j_gene: TRBJ2-5
CDR3nt: TGCGCCAGCAGCTTGGCACAGGGCCCAGAGACCCAGTACTTC
CDR3aa: CASSLAQGPETQYF

v_gene: TRBV12-2
abundance: few
d_gene: .
len: 17
j_gene: TRBJ2-5
CDR3nt: TGTGCAAGTCGCTTCCCGCCTAGCGGGGGGGCCTGGGAGACCCAGTACTTC
CDR3aa: CASRFPPSGGAWETQYF

v_gene: TRBV5-6
abundance: .
d_gene: .
len: 16
j_gene: TRBJ2-5
CDR3nt: TGTGCCAGCAGCTTGGAGACAGCTTGGTACCAAGAGACCCAGTACTTC
CDR3aa: CASSLETAWYQETQYF

v_gene: TRBV7-3
abundance: once
d_gene: TRBD1
len: 15
j_gene: TRBJ1-2
CDR3nt: TGTGCCAGCAGCTTAGACAGGGCCACTTACTATGGCTACACCTTC
CDR3aa: CASSLDRATYYGYTF

v_gene: TRBV5-1
abundance: once
d_gene: TRBD1
len: 15
j_gene: TRBJ1-1
CDR3nt: TGCGCCAGCAGCACGGGACAGGGGCCGAACACTGAAGCTTTCTTT
CDR3aa: CASSTGQGPNTEAFF

v_gene: TRBV5-4
abundance: .
d_gene: .
len: 16
j_gene: TRBJ1-2
CDR3nt: TGTGCCAGCAGCTTGGGGGAAAAGGGCATTCCGGGCGGCTACACCTTC
CDR3aa: CASSLGEKGIPGGYTF

v_gene: TRBV9
abundance: .
d_gene: .
len: 14
j_gene: TRBJ2-7
CDR3nt: TGTGCCAGCAGCGTAGGGCCTGAGACCTACGAGCAGTACTTC
CDR3aa: CASSVGPETYEQYF

v_gene: TRBV4-3
abundance: few
d_gene: .
len: 15
j_gene: TRBJ1-3
CDR3nt: TGCGCCAGCAGCCAAGGGGGGAGTTGGGGAAACACCATATATTTT
CDR3aa: CASSQGGSWGNTIYF

v_gene: TRBV18
abundance: once
d_gene: .
len: 15
j_gene: TRBJ2-7
CDR3nt: TGTGCCAGCTCACCACAGACGGTGAGCTCCTACGAGCAGTACTTC
CDR3aa: CASSPQTVSSYEQYF

v_gene: TRBV6-5
abundance: .
d_gene: TRBD1
len: 14
j_gene: TRBJ2-7
CDR3nt: TGTGCCAGCGCTGTGGGGACAGGGGTGTACGAGCAGTACTTC
CDR3aa: CASAVGTGVYEQYF

v_gene: TRBV14
abundance: .
d_gene: .
len: 14
j_gene: TRBJ1-3
CDR3nt: TGTGCCAGCAGCCAGGCAGCCTCTGGAAACACCATATATTTT
CDR3aa: CASSQAASGNTIYF

v_gene: TRBV28
abundance: .
d_gene: .
len: 15
j_gene: TRBJ2-3
CDR3nt: TGTGCCAGCAAAAGGGGCGGTTATAGCACAGATACGCAGTATTTT
CDR3aa: CASKRGGYSTDTQYF

v_gene: TRBV7-9
abundance: .
d_gene: TRBD1
len: 15
j_gene: TRBJ2-2
CDR3nt: TGTGCCAGCAATGTTGGACAGGGGTACACCGGGGAGCTGTTTTTT
CDR3aa: CASNVGQGYTGELFF

v_gene: TRBV30
abundance: .
d_gene: .
len: 16
j_gene: TRBJ2-1
CDR3nt: TGTGCCTGGGCCCCTCTGGGCGGGGTCTCCTACAATGAGCAGTTCTTC
CDR3aa: CAWAPLGGVSYNEQFF

v_gene: TRBV7-2
abundance: .
d_gene: .
len: 12
j_gene: TRBJ2-5
CDR3nt: TGTGCCAGCAGCCTTCTCCAAGAGACCCAGTACTTC
CDR3aa: CASSLLQETQYF

v_gene: TRBV6-5
abundance: .
d_gene: .
len: 13
j_gene: TRBJ1-2
CDR3nt: TGTGCCAGCAGCCGGGGCCCGGCGGATGGCTACACCTTC
CDR3aa: CASSRGPADGYTF

v_gene: TRBV9
abundance: .
d_gene: .
len: 16
j_gene: TRBJ2-5
CDR3nt: TGTGCCAGCAGCGTAGTGGCTGACTTGTACCAAGAGACCCAGTACTTC
CDR3aa: CASSVVADLYQETQYF

v_gene: TRBV9
abundance: once
d_gene: TRBD2
len: 14
j_gene: TRBJ2-3
CDR3nt: TGTGCCAGCAGCACTAGCGGGGGCTCAGATACGCAGTATTTT
CDR3aa: CASSTSGGSDTQYF

v_gene: TRBV19
abundance: .
d_gene: .
len: 16
j_gene: TRBJ1-4
CDR3nt: TGTGCCAGTAGCCTGACAGTGCCCTCAACTAATGAAAAACTGTTTTTT
CDR3aa: CASSLTVPSTNEKLFF

v_gene: TRBV27
abundance: .
d_gene: .
len: 16
j_gene: TRBJ2-1
CDR3nt: TGTGCCAGCAGTTTAATCCCCTCTCTCGGCGGCAGAGAGCAGTTCTTC
CDR3aa: CASSLIPSLGGREQFF

v_gene: TRBV6-1
abundance: once
d_gene: TRBD1
len: 15
j_gene: TRBJ1-5
CDR3nt: TGTGCCAGTAGTTCAGGGGGAATTTGGAATCAGCCCCAGCATTTT
CDR3aa: CASSSGGIWNQPQHF

v_gene: TRBV6-5
abundance: .
d_gene: TRBD1
len: 15
j_gene: TRBJ1-5
CDR3nt: TGTGCCAGCAGTCGGGACAGCTATAGCAATCAGCCCCAGCATTTT
CDR3aa: CASSRDSYSNQPQHF

v_gene: TRBV7-2
abundance: .
d_gene: .
len: 16
j_gene: TRBJ2-2
CDR3nt: TGTGCCAGCAGCTTATTCCAGGCTGATTTAGCCGGGGAGCTGTTTTTT
CDR3aa: CASSLFQADLAGELFF

v_gene: TRBV7-2
abundance: once
d_gene: .
len: 13
j_gene: TRBJ1-2
CDR3nt: TGTGCCAGCAGCCCGGCCGAAGGTTTCCGCTACACCTTC
CDR3aa: CASSPAEGFRYTF

v_gene: TRBV7-7
abundance: .
d_gene: .
len: 13
j_gene: TRBJ2-7
CDR3nt: TGTGCTAGCAGTTACGGGCCCGGGGGCGAGCAGTACTTC
CDR3aa: CASSYGPGGEQYF

v_gene: TRBV18
abundance: .
d_gene: .
len: 15
j_gene: TRBJ1-3
CDR3nt: TGTGCCAGCTCACCCTGGGACCGTATCCTAAACACCATATATTTT
CDR3aa: CASSPWDRILNTIYF

v_gene: TRBV6-1
abundance: .
d_gene: TRBD1
len: 14
j_gene: TRBJ1-5
CDR3nt: TGTGCCAGCAGATCGACAGGGGACCTTAGAGCCCAGCATTTT
CDR3aa: CASRSTGDLRAQHF

v_gene: TRBV19
abundance: .
d_gene: .
len: 13
j_gene: TRBJ1-2
CDR3nt: TGTGCCAGTAGTATCGGTGCTAACTATGGCTACACCTTC
CDR3aa: CASSIGANYGYTF

v_gene: TRBV7-9
abundance: .
d_gene: TRBD1
len: 15
j_gene: TRBJ2-7
CDR3nt: TGTGCCAGCAGCCCGGACAGGCGAGCCTCCTACGAGCAGTACTTC
CDR3aa: CASSPDRRASYEQYF

v_gene: TRBV28
abundance: .
d_gene: TRBD1
len: 13
j_gene: TRBJ2-7
CDR3nt: TGTGCCAGCAGTCGGACAGGGGGCTACGAGCAGTACTTC
CDR3aa: CASSRTGGYEQYF

v_gene: TRBV28
abundance: .
d_gene: .
len: 11
j_gene: TRBJ2-5
CDR3nt: TGTGCCAGTCAAGCCCAAGAGACCCAGTACTTC
CDR3aa: CASQAQETQYF

v_gene: TRBV9
abundance: .
d_gene: .
len: 14
j_gene: TRBJ1-2
CDR3nt: TGTGCCAGCAGCGACCCTCAGGGAAACTATGGCTACACCTTC
CDR3aa: CASSDPQGNYGYTF

v_gene: TRBV9
abundance: .
d_gene: .
len: 18
j_gene: TRBJ1-6
CDR3nt: TGTGCCAGCAGCGTAGGTCTGTATGGGACACGGATAAATTCACCCCTCCACTTT
CDR3aa: CASSVGLYGTRINSPLHF

v_gene: TRBV5-1
abundance: .
d_gene: .
len: 14
j_gene: TRBJ1-2
CDR3nt: TGCGCCAGCAGCACCGAGGACCCCAAGTATGGCTACACCTTC
CDR3aa: CASSTEDPKYGYTF

v_gene: TRBV28
abundance: few
d_gene: .
len: 12
j_gene: TRBJ1-5
CDR3nt: TGTGCCAGCATACGATTAGGGCAGCCCCAGCATTTT
CDR3aa: CASIRLGQPQHF

v_gene: TRBV7-2
abundance: .
d_gene: TRBD2
len: 15
j_gene: TRBJ2-7
CDR3nt: TGTGCCAGCAGCTTAGGCCCTAGCGGGGGTTACGAGCAGTACTTC
CDR3aa: CASSLGPSGGYEQYF

v_gene: TRBV15
abundance: .
d_gene: TRBD1
len: 17
j_gene: TRBJ2-3
CDR3nt: TGTGCCACCAGCAGAGAAGATGGGGGACAGGGGAGAGATACGCAGTATTTT
CDR3aa: CATSREDGGQGRDTQYF

v_gene: TRBV19
abundance: .
d_gene: .
len: 16
j_gene: TRBJ1-5
CDR3nt: TGTGCCAGTAGTGCCCGCAGACAGGTGACGAATCAGCCCCAGCATTTT
CDR3aa: CASSARRQVTNQPQHF

v_gene: TRBV15
abundance: .
d_gene: .
len: 12
j_gene: TRBJ1-1
CDR3nt: TGTGCCACCAGCAGTGACAGGCTCGGAGCTTTCTTT
CDR3aa: CATSSDRLGAFF

v_gene: TRBV5-6
abundance: .
d_gene: .
len: 13
j_gene: TRBJ1-2
CDR3nt: TGTGCCAGCAGCTTGGTCCCCTTCTATGGCTACACCTTC
CDR3aa: CASSLVPFYGYTF

v_gene: TRBV6-6
abundance: once
d_gene: .
len: 15
j_gene: TRBJ1-3
CDR3nt: TGTGCCAGCAGCATAGGGGGGGCTGTAGGAAACACCATATATTTT
CDR3aa: CASSIGGAVGNTIYF

v_gene: TRBV6-5
abundance: .
d_gene: .
len: 13
j_gene: TRBJ2-7
CDR3nt: TGTGCCAGCAGTTACTCGTGGCAGGGCGAGCAGTACTTC
CDR3aa: CASSYSWQGEQYF

v_gene: TRBV9
abundance: few
d_gene: TRBD1
len: 14
j_gene: TRBJ1-2
CDR3nt: TGTGCCAGCAGCGTCGGGACAGCTAACTATGGCTACACCTTC
CDR3aa: CASSVGTANYGYTF

v_gene: TRBV18
abundance: .
d_gene: .
len: 15
j_gene: TRBJ1-5
CDR3nt: TGTGCCAGCTCACGCGCTCAGGGAAGCAATCAGCCCCAGCATTTT
CDR3aa: CASSRAQGSNQPQHF

v_gene: TRBV29-1
abundance: .
d_gene: TRBD1
len: 13
j_gene: TRBJ2-1
CDR3nt: TGCAGCTCTGGACAGGGGGCGCAGGTTGAGCAGTTCTTC
CDR3aa: CSSGQGAQVEQFF

v_gene: TRBV6-5
abundance: few
d_gene: .
len: 14
j_gene: TRBJ1-1
CDR3nt: TGTGCCAGCAGTTACAGGGGCGCGGGCACTGAAGCTTTCTTT
CDR3aa: CASSYRGAGTEAFF